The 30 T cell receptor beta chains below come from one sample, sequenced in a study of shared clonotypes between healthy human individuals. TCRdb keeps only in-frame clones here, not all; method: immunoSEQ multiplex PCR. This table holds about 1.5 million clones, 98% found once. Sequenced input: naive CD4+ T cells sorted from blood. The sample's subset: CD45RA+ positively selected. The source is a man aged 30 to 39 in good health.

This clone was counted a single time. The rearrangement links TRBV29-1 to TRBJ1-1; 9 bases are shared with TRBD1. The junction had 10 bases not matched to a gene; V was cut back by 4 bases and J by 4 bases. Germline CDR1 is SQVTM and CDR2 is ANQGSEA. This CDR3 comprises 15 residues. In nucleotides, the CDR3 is TGCAGCGTTGCCCCAAACAGGGGGCTTAGCACTGAAGCTTTCTTT. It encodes CSVAPNRGLSTEAFF.

As DNA, the CDR3 is TGTGCCACCAGCAGTACCATGGGACAGACCTATGGCTACACCTTC. It specifies CATSSTMGQTYGYTF. V and J are TRBV15 and TRBJ1-2, with 7 bases fitting TRBD1. V lost 3 bases to trimming and J lost 4 bases; unmatched junction nucleotides: 8. This CDR3 contains 15 residues. Germline V lookup: CDR1 LNHNV, CDR2 YYDKDF (reference sequence).

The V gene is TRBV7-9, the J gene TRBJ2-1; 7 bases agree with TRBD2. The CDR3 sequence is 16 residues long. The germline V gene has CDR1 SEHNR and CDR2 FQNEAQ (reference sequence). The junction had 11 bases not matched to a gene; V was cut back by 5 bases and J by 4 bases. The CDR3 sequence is CASSPQQRDKYNEQFF. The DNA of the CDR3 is TGTGCCAGCAGCCCCCAGCAGCGGGATAAGTACAATGAGCAGTTCTTC.

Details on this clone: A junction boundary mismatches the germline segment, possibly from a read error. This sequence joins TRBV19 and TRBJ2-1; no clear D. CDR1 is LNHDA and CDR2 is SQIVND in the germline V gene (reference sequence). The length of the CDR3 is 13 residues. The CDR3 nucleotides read TGTGCCAGTAGTATTCACTCCGACAATGAGCAGTTCTTC. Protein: CASSIHSDNEQFF.

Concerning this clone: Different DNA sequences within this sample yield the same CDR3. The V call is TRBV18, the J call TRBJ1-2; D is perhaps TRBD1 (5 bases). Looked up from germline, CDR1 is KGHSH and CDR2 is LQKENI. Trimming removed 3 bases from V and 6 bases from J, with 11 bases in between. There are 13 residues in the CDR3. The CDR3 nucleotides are TGTGCCAGCTCACCTGGCCAGGGTGATGGCTACACCTTC. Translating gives CASSPGQGDGYTF.

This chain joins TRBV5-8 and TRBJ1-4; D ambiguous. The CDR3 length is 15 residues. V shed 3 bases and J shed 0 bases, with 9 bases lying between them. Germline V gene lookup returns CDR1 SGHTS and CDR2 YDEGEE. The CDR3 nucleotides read TGTGCCAGCAGCTCTACCAGCTCAACTAATGAAAAACTGTTTTTT. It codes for CASSSTSSTNEKLFF.

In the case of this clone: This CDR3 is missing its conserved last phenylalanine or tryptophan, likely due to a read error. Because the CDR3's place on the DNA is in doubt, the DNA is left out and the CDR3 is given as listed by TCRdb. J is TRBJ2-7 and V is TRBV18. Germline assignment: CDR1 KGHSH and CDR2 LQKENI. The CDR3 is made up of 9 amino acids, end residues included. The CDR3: CASSPDPKR.

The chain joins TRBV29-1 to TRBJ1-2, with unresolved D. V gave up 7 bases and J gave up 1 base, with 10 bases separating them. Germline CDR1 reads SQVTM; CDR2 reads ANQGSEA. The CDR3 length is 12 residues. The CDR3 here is CSARDVNYGYTF. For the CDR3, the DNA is TGCAGCGCTCGGGATGTTAACTATGGCTACACCTTC.

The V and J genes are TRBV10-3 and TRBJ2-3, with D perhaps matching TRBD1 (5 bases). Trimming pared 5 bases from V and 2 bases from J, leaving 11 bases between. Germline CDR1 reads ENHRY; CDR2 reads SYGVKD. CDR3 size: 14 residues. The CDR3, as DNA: TGTGCCATCAGTATAGTGGGGCACACAGATACGCAGTATTTT. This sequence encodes CAISIVGHTDTQYF.

The CDR3 DNA reads TGTGCCAGCAGTACAGGGGGCTCGGAGACCCAGTACTTC. Its protein product is CASSTGGSETQYF. The rearrangement uses TRBV28 and TRBJ2-5, with 9 bases lining up with TRBD1. Germline V lookup: CDR1 MDHEN, CDR2 SYDVKM. V lost 5 bases to trimming and J lost 5 bases; unmatched junction nucleotides: 3. This CDR3 has 13 residues. The complete variable domain, with remaining parts taken from reference TRBV28 and TRBJ2-5, reads DVKVTQSSRYLVKRTGEKVFLECVQDMDHENMFWYRQDPGLGLRLIYFSYDVKMKEKGDIPEGYSVSREKKERFSLILESASTNQTSMYLCASSTGGSETQYFGPGTRLLVL.

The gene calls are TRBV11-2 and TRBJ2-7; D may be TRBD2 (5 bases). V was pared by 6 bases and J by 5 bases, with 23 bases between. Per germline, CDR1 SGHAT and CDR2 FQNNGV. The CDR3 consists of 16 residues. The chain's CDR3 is CASSPGLWITFHEQYF. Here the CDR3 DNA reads TGTGCCAGCAGTCCAGGACTGTGGATTACGTTCCACGAGCAGTACTTC.

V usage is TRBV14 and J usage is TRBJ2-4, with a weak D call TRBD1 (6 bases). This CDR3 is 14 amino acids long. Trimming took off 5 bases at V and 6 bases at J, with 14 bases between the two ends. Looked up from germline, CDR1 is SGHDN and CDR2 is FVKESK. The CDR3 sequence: CASSKSQGRNIQYF. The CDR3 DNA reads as TGTGCCAGCAGCAAGTCACAGGGTAGAAACATTCAGTACTTC. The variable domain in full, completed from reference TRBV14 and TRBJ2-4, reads EAGVTQFPSHSVIEKGQTVTLRCDPISGHDNLYWYRRVMGKEIKFLLHFVKESKQDESGMPNNRFLAERTGGTYSTLKVQPAELEDSGVYFCASSKSQGRNIQYFGAGTRLSVL.

CDR3 nucleotide sequence: TGTGCCATCAGTGAGTCGATGGGACTTAGGGAAGCCGGGGAGCTGTTTTTT. Amino acid sequence: CAISESMGLREAGELFF. The chain uses TRBV10-3 and TRBJ2-2; D is possibly TRBD2 (6 bases). V lost 0 bases, J lost 6 bases, and 17 bases lay in between. The germline V gene has CDR1 ENHRY and CDR2 SYGVKD. The CDR3 totals 17 residues.

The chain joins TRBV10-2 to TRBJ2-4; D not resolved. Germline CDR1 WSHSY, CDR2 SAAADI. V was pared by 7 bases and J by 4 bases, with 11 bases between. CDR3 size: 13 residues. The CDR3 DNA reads TGCGCCAGCAAAATATCCGGGAAAAACATTCAGTACTTC. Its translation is CASKISGKNIQYF.

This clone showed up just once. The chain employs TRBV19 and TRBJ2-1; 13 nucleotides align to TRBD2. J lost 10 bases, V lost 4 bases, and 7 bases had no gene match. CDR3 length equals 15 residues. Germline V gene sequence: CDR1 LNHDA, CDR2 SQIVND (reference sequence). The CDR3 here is CASSTTSGRVAEQFF. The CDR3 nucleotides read TGTGCCAGTAGTACTACTAGCGGGAGGGTGGCCGAGCAGTTCTTC.

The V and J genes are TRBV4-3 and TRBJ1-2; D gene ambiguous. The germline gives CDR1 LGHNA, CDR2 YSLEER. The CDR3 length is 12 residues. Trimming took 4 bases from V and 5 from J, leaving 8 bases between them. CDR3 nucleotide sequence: TGCGCCAGCAGCCTAGCGGGGTATGGCTACACCTTC. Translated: CASSLAGYGYTF.

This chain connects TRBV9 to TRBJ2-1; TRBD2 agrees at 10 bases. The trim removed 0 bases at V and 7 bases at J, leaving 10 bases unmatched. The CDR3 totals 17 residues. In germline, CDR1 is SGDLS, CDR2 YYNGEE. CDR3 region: CASSVEGGTSGANEQFF. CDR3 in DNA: TGTGCCAGCAGCGTAGAGGGAGGAACTAGCGGGGCAAATGAGCAGTTCTTC. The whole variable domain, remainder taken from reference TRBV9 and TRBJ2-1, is DSGVTQTPKHLITATGQRVTLRCSPRSGDLSVYWYQQSLDQGLQFLIQYYNGEERAKGNILERFSAQQFPDLHSELNLSSLELGDSALYFCASSVEGGTSGANEQFFGPGTRLTVL.

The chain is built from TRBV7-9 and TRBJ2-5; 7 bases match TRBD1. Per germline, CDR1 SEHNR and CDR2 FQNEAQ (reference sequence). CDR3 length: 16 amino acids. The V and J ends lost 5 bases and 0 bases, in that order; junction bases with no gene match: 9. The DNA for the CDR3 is TGTGCCAGCAGCCCCCTCCTGACAGGGTACCAAGAGACCCAGTACTTC. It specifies CASSPLLTGYQETQYF.

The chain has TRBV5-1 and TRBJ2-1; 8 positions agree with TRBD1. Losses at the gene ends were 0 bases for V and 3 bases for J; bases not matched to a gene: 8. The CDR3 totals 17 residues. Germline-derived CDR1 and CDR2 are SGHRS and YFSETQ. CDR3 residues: CASSLDSGQGFYNEQFF. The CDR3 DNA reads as TGCGCCAGCAGCTTGGATAGTGGACAGGGATTCTACAATGAGCAGTTCTTC.

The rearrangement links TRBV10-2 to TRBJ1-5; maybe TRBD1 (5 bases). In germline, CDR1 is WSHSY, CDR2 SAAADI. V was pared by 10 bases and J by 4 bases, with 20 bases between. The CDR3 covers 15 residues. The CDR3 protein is CAIARGVQANQPQHF. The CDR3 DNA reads TGCGCCATTGCGCGAGGGGTTCAGGCAAATCAGCCCCAGCATTTT.

CDR3 bases: TGCAGCGTTGAAACGGCCGGGAGCTCCTACAATGAGCAGTTCTTC. It yields the protein CSVETAGSSYNEQFF. The chain links TRBV29-1 to TRBJ2-1; D is possibly TRBD2 (6 bases). The V gene's germline CDR1 is SQVTM and CDR2 ANQGSEA. The CDR3 is 15 amino acids. The V gene lost 2 bases and the J gene lost 0 bases, with 11 bases spanning the gap.

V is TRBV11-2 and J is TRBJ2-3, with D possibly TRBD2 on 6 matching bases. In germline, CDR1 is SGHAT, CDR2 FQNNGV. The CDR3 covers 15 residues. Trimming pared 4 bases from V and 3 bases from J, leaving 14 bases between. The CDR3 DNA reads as TGTGCCAGCAGCTCCCAGCGGAGGGGTACAGATACGCAGTATTTT. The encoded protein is CASSSQRRGTDTQYF.

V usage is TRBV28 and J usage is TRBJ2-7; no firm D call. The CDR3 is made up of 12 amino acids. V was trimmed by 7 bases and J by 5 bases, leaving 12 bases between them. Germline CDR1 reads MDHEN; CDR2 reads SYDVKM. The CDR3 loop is CASKGNGDEQYF. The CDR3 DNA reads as TGTGCCAGCAAGGGCAACGGAGACGAGCAGTACTTC.

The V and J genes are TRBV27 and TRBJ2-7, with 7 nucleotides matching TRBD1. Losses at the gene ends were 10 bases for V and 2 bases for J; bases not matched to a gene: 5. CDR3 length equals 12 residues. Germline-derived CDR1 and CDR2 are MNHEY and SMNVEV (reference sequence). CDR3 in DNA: TGTGCCACAATGGACAGGACCTACGAGCAGTACTTC. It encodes CATMDRTYEQYF.

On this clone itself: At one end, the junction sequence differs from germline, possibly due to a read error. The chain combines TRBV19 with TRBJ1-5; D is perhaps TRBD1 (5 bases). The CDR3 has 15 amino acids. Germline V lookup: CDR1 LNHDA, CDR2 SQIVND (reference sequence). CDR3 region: CASSKRDLITDPLNF. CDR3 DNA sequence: TGTGCCAGTAGTAAGCGGGACCTTATAACAGATCCCCTAAATTTT. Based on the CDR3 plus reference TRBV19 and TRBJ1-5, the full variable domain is DGGITQSPKYLFRKEGQNVTLSCEQNLNHDAMYWYRQDPGQGLRLIYYSQIVNDFQKGDIAEGYSVSREKKESFPLTVTSAQKNPTAFYLCASSKRDLITDPLNFGDGTRLSIL.

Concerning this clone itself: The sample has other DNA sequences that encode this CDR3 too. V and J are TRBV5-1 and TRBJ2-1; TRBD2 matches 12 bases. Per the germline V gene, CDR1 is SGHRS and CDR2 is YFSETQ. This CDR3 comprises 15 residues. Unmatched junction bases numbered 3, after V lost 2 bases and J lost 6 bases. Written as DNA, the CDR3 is TGCGCCAGCAGCTTTCCTAGCGGGAGGGCCAATGAGCAGTTCTTC. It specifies CASSFPSGRANEQFF. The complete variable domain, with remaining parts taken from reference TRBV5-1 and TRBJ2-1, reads KAGVTQTPRYLIKTRGQQVTLSCSPISGHRSVSWYQQTPGQGLQFLFEYFSETQRNKGNFPGRFSGRQFSNSRSEMNVSTLELGDSALYLCASSFPSGRANEQFFGPGTRLTVL.

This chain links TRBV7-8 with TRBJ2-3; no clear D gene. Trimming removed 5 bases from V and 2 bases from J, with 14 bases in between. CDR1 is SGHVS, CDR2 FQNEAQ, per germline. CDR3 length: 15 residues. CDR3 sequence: CASSPDLLITDTQYF. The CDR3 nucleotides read TGTGCCAGCAGCCCTGACCTCCTGATCACAGATACGCAGTATTTT. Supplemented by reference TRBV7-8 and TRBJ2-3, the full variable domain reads GAGVSQSPRYKVAKRGQDVALRCDPISGHVSLFWYQQALGQGPEFLTYFQNEAQLDKSGLPSDRFFAERPEGSVSTLKIQRTQQEDSAVYLCASSPDLLITDTQYFGPGTRLTVL.

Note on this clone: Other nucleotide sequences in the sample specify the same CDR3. CDR3 sequence: CASSLDGSYEQYF. The CDR3 bases are TGCGCCAGCAGCTTGGACGGGTCCTACGAGCAGTACTTC. The V call is TRBV5-1, the J call TRBJ2-7; D uncertain. The germline gives CDR1 SGHRS, CDR2 YFSETQ. The CDR3 length is 13 residues. Trimming left V 0 bases short and J 1 base short, with 5 bases between.

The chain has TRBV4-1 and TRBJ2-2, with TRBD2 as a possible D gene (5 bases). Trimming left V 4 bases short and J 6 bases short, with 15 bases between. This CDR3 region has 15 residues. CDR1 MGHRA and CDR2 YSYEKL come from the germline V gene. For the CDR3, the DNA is TGCGCCAGCAGCCTCGTGGCGGGTACCCCCGGGGAGCTGTTTTTT. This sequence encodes CASSLVAGTPGELFF.

The DNA for the CDR3 is TGTGCCAGCAGTGAAAAGGGACTAGTCAGGGCCTACGAGCAGTACTTC. As protein: CASSEKGLVRAYEQYF. The rearrangement joins TRBV6-1 to TRBJ2-7; TRBD2 matches at 8 bases. Germline lookup yields CDR1 MNHNS and CDR2 SASEGT. The length of the CDR3 is 16 residues. V lost 2 bases to trimming and J lost 2 bases; unmatched junction nucleotides: 8.